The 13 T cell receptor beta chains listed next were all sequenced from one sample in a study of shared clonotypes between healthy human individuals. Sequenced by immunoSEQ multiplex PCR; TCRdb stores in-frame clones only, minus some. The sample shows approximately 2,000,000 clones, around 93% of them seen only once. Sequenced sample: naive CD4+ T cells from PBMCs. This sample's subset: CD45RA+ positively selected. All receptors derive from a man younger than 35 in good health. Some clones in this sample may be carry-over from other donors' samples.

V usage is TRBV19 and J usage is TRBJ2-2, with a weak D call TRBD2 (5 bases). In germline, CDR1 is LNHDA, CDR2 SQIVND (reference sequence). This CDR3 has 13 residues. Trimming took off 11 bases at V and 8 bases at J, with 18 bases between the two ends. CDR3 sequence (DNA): TGTGCCTCCAGACGGGAAAGGCGAGGGGAGCTGTTTTTT. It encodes CASRRERRGELFF.

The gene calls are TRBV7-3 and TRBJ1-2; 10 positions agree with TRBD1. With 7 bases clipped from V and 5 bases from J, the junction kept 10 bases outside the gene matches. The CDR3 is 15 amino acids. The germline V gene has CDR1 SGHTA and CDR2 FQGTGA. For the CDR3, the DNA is TGTGCCAGCACCAGAGGCGGGACAGGGGTTTATGGCTACACCTTC. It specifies CASTRGGTGVYGYTF.

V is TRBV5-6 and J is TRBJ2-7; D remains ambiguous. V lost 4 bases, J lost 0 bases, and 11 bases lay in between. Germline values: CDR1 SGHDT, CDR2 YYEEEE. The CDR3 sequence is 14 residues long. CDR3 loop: CASSPGRFSYEQYF. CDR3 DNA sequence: TGTGCCAGCAGCCCCGGACGCTTCTCCTACGAGCAGTACTTC.

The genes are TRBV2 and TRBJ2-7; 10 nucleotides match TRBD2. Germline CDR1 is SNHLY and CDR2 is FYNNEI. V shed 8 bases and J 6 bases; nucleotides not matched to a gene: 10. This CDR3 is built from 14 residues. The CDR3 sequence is CASDPGLASLEQYF. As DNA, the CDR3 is TGTGCCAGCGATCCGGGACTAGCGTCCCTCGAGCAGTACTTC. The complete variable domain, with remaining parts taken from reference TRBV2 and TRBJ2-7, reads EPEVTQTPSHQVTQMGQEVILRCVPISNHLYFYWYRQILGQKVEFLVSFYNNEISEKSEIFDDQFSVERPDGSNFTLKIRSTKLEDSAMYFCASDPGLASLEQYFGPGTRLTVT.

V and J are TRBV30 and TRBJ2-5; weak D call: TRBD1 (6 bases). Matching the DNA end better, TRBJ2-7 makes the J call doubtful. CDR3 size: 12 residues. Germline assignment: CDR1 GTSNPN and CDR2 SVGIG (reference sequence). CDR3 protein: CAWKGDRYEQYF. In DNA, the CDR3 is TGTGCCTGGAAGGGGGATCGATACGAGCAGTACTTC.

The DNA for the CDR3 is TGCGCCAGCAGTTCTAGGGGGGAAAAACTGTTTTTT. Its translation: CASSSRGEKLFF. The chain employs TRBV4-3 and TRBJ1-4; maybe TRBD1 (6 bases). V lost 6 bases, J lost 8 bases, and 10 bases lay in between. The CDR3 length is 12 residues. Germline CDR1 is LGHNA and CDR2 is YSLEER.

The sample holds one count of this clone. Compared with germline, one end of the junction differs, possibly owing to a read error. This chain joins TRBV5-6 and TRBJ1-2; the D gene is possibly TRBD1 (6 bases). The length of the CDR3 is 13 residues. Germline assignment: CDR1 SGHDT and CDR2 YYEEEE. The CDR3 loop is CASTLHRAGGYTF. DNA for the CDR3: TGTGCCAGCACCTTGCACAGGGCTGGGGGCTACACCTTC.

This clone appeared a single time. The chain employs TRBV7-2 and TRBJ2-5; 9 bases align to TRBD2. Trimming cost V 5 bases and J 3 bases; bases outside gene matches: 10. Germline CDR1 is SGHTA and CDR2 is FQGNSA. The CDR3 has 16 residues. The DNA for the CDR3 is TGTGCCAGCAGCCCCAGGGTCCTAGCGGGAAAAGAGACCCAGTACTTC. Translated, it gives CASSPRVLAGKETQYF.

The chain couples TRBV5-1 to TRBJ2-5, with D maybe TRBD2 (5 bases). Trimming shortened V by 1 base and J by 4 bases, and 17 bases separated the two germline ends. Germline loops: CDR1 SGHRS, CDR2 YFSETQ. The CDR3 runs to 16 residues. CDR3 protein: CASSLRRSLLGETQYF. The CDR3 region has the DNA TGCGCCAGCAGCTTGAGGAGGTCTCTCCTAGGAGAGACCCAGTACTTC.

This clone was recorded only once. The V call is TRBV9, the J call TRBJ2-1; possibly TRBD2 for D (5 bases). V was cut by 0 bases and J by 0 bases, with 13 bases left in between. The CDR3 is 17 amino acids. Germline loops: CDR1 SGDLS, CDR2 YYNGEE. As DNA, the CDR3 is TGTGCCAGCAGCGTAGGAGGACGGACTCCCTCCTACAATGAGCAGTTCTTC. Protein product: CASSVGGRTPSYNEQFF.

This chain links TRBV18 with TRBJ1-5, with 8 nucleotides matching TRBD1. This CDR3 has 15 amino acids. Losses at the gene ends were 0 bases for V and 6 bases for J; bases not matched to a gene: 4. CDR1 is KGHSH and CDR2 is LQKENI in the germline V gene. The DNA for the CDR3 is TGTGCCAGCTCACCACCGTCAGGGGGCGGTCAGCCCCAGCATTTT. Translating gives CASSPPSGGGQPQHF.

The CDR3 DNA follows: TGTGCCAGCAGTGGGACTAGCGGGAGGAGGAACACCGGGGAGCTGTTTTTT. It yields the protein CASSGTSGRRNTGELFF. The chain recombines TRBV28 with TRBJ2-2; 15 bases align to TRBD2. This CDR3 is built from 17 residues. After removal of 5 bases from V and 1 base from J, the junction contained 2 bases not matched to a gene. Germline CDR1 MDHEN, CDR2 SYDVKM.

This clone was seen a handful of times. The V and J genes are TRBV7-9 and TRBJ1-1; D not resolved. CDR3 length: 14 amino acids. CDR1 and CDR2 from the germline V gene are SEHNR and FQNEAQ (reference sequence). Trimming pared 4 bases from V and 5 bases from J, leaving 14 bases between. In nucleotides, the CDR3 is TGTGCCAGCAGCTCATGGCCTGGGGAAACTGAAGCTTTCTTT. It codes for CASSSWPGETEAFF.